Listed below are T cell receptor beta chains from one sample, sequenced in a study of response to subunit inactivated influenza vaccine. TCRdb analysed the RT-PCR reads with MiXCR anew, one entry per CDR3 protein. The sample shows about 780,000 distinct CDR3 sequences, roughly 18% of them seen only once. The sample here was PBMCs from blood, taken more than 4 days after vaccination. The origin of the receptors is a man between 45 and 60 years old who received an inactivated influenza vaccine. CDR3s include the opening cysteine and the closing phenylalanine or tryptophan. A D gene is named only where the DNA matches it firmly. A clone size is listed for some rows: how often the clone was seen (once, few, many), or a class if it is expanded.

clone_size	cdr3_length	v_call	d_call	j_call	cdr3_aa	cdr3_nt
few	16	TRBV5-1	.	TRBJ2-2	CASSFRGQTNTGELFF	TGCGCCAGCAGCTTCCGAGGGCAGACGAACACCGGGGAGCTGTTTTTT
.	17	TRBV12-3/TRBV12-4	.	TRBJ2-3	CASSSVSILKTTDTQYF	TGTGCCAGCAGTAGTGTTTCAATACTGAAGACCACAGATACGCAGTATTTT
.	14	TRBV15	.	TRBJ2-3	CATSRDVNTDTQYF	TGTGCCACCAGCAGGGACGTGAACACAGATACGCAGTATTTT
.	16	TRBV6-2/TRBV6-3	TRBD2	TRBJ2-1	CASTEASGFRYNEQFF	TGTGCCAGCACGGAGGCTAGCGGGTTTCGCTACAATGAGCAGTTCTTC
.	14	TRBV6-1	.	TRBJ2-7	CASSPRGLSYEQYF	TGTGCCAGCAGCCCTCGGGGCTTATCCTACGAGCAGTACTTC
many	14	TRBV12-3/TRBV12-4	TRBD2	TRBJ2-7	CASSFLSGSYEQYF	TGTGCCAGCAGTTTTTTGAGCGGGAGCTACGAGCAGTACTTC
few	15	TRBV20-1	.	TRBJ1-4	CSARDPTARNEKLFF	TGCAGTGCTAGAGATCCGACAGCGAGGAATGAAAAACTGTTTTTT
.	20	TRBV10-2	.	TRBJ1-5	CASSESVGYGTLGGFQPQHF	TGCGCCAGCAGTGAGTCCGTCGGTTACGGGACATTGGGAGGGTTCCAGCCCCAGCATTTT
many	14	TRBV29-1	TRBD2	TRBJ2-2	CSVVIGRSTGELFF	TGCAGCGTTGTAATCGGGAGGTCCACCGGGGAGCTGTTTTTT
.	14	TRBV4-2	.	TRBJ2-1	CASSQDGGKDEQFF	TGTGCCAGCAGCCAAGATGGCGGGAAAGATGAGCAGTTCTTC
few	13	TRBV20-1	TRBD2	TRBJ2-1	CSGTSGLYNEQFF	TGCAGCGGTACTAGCGGTCTATACAATGAGCAGTTCTTC
.	12	TRBV5-1	.	TRBJ2-3	CASTPGTDTQYF	TGCGCCAGCACCCCGGGAACAGATACGCAGTATTTT
.	16	TRBV7-2	.	TRBJ2-1	CASTHQSRVRADEQFF	TGTGCCAGCACCCATCAATCAAGGGTAAGAGCTGATGAGCAGTTCTTC
few	15	TRBV12-3/TRBV12-4	TRBD1	TRBJ2-1	CASSPSGQGAIEQFF	TGTGCCAGCAGCCCGTCGGGACAGGGGGCGATTGAGCAGTTCTTC
.	15	TRBV5-1	.	TRBJ2-4	CASSLLAEAKNIQYF	TGCGCCAGCAGCTTGTTGGCTGAAGCCAAAAACATTCAGTACTTC
.	15	TRBV5-4	.	TRBJ2-2	CASSLGQSNTGELFF	TGTGCCAGCAGCTTGGGGCAGTCGAACACCGGGGAGCTGTTTTTT
few	15	TRBV18	TRBD1	TRBJ1-6	CASSNRDRENSPLHF	TGTGCCAGCTCAAACCGGGACAGAGAGAATTCACCCCTCCACTTT
once	18	TRBV2	TRBD1	TRBJ2-1	CAFSLAIYRGVGYNEQFF	TGTGCCTTCAGTTTAGCTATATACAGGGGGGTGGGGTACAATGAGCAGTTCTTC
few	17	TRBV6-2/TRBV6-3	.	TRBJ1-1	CASSYPTSRGGNTEAFF	TGTGCCAGCAGTTACCCTACATCTAGAGGGGGAAACACTGAAGCTTTCTTT
few	15	TRBV10-3	.	TRBJ2-3	CAIGKGGSLPDTQYF	TGTGCCATAGGGAAAGGGGGTAGCCTCCCAGATACGCAGTATTTT
.	14	TRBV28	.	TRBJ2-7	CASRFRVRDYEQYF	TGTGCCAGCAGATTCAGGGTTAGAGACTACGAGCAGTACTTC
.	14	TRBV18	TRBD1	TRBJ1-5	CASSNRDRGEAQHF	TGTGCCAGCTCAAACCGGGACAGGGGGGAGGCCCAGCATTTT
.	17	TRBV7-9	.	TRBJ2-7	CASSFAREDQGSYEQYF	TGTGCCAGCAGCTTTGCTCGGGAGGACCAGGGGAGCTACGAGCAGTACTTC
many	15	TRBV7-2	.	TRBJ2-3	CASSSDGRSTDTQYF	TGTGCCAGCAGCTCCGACGGCCGATCCACAGATACGCAGTATTTT
few	13	TRBV20-1	.	TRBJ1-4	CSVRGHQNEKLFF	TGCAGTGTTAGGGGACATCAGAATGAAAAACTGTTTTTT
many	13	TRBV12-3/TRBV12-4	.	TRBJ2-1	CASSSAVGGEQFF	TGTGCCAGCAGCTCTGCGGTGGGGGGCGAGCAGTTCTTC
.	17	TRBV4-2	.	TRBJ2-3	CASSQGSRGSNTDTQYF	TGTGCCAGCAGCCAAGGGAGTCGTGGCTCCAACACGGATACGCAGTATTTT
.	15	TRBV15	.	TRBJ2-5	CATSRERGLAETQYF	TGTGCCACCAGCAGAGAACGGGGTCTGGCAGAGACCCAGTACTTC
.	16	TRBV7-2	TRBD2	TRBJ2-3	CASSRTSGGLADTQYF	TGTGCCAGCAGCCGTACTAGCGGAGGATTGGCAGATACGCAGTATTTT
few	15	TRBV5-1	TRBD1	TRBJ2-1	CASSQDQGAYNEQFF	TGCGCCAGCAGCCAAGACCAGGGGGCCTACAATGAGCAGTTCTTC
few	14	TRBV12-3/TRBV12-4	.	TRBJ1-1	CASKQGGVNTEAFF	TGTGCCAGCAAACAAGGAGGGGTGAACACTGAAGCTTTCTTT